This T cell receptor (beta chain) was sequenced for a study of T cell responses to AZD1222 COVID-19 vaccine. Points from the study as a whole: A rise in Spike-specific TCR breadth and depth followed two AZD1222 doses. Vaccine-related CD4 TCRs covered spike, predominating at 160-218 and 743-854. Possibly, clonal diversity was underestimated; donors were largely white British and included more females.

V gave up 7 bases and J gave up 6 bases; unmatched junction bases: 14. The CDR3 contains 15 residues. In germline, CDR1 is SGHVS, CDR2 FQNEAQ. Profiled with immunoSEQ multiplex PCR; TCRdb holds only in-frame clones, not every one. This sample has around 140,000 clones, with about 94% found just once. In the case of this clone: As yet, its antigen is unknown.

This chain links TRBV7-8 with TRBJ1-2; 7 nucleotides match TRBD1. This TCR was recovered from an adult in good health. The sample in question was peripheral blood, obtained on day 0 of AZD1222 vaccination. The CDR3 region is CASTLMPGTADGYTF. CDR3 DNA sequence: TGTGCCAGCACCCTAATGCCAGGGACAGCGGATGGCTACACCTTC.